This TCR beta chain is drawn from a study of CD4+ T cells in melanoma. Clones were read by immunoSEQ multiplex PCR, and TCRdb kept only the in-frame ones, dropping some. This table has about 140,000 clones, around 90% appearing once. Germline V gene lookup returns CDR1 SQVTM and CDR2 ANQGSEA. The CDR3 length is 14 residues. V shed 7 bases, J shed 0 bases, and the junction held 4 bases outside the gene matches. V usage is TRBV29-1 and J usage is TRBJ2-3, with TRBD1 identical over 10 bases. The TCR originated in a human donor with melanoma. DNA for the CDR3: TGCAGCGCGGGACAGGGGAGGAGCACAGATACGCAGTATTTT. Amino acids: CSAGQGRSTDTQYF.